The rows below give T cell receptor beta chains drawn from one sample of a study of OX40 agonist ivuxolimab in advanced cancers. Repertoires were generated with immunoSEQ multiplex PCR, while TCRdb's copy carries only in-frame clones and drops some. The sample includes some 86,000 clones, roughly nine tenths of them seen just once. The sample consisted of CD4+ or CD8+ T cells sorted from blood, taken in a trial of the OX40 agonist ivuxolimab. The receptor set was obtained from an adult with an advanced solid tumor such as melanoma, head and neck, liver or kidney cancer. Each CDR3 is given with its conserved first and last residue. A D gene is named only where the DNA matches it firmly. Size is omitted from some rows. Given values are once, few, many or a class for expanded clones.

>TRBV12-2|NA|TRBJ2-7|NA
CASRLGGLDGLAGENYEQYF
TGTGCAAGTCGCTTAGGTGGGTTAGACGGACTAGCGGGAGAAAATTACGAGCAGTACTTC
>TRBV7-2|NA|TRBJ2-7|TRBD2
CAMRLAGGREQYF
TGTGCTATGAGGCTAGCGGGAGGTCGCGAGCAGTACTTC
>TRBV7-9|NA|TRBJ2-7|NA
CASSLGSSGIYEQYF
TGTGCCAGCAGCTTAGGCAGTAGCGGCATCTACGAGCAGTACTTC
>TRBV27|few|TRBJ1-2|TRBD1
CASSPRPTGLGYTF
TGTGCCAGCAGTCCCCGGCCGACAGGGCTCGGCTACACCTTC
>TRBV19|NA|TRBJ2-7|TRBD2
CASRATSGRRSSYEQYF
TGTGCCAGTAGGGCGACTAGCGGGAGGCGAAGCTCCTACGAGCAGTACTTC
>TRBV7-8|NA|TRBJ2-2|TRBD2
CASSLARLAGSYTGELFF
TGTGCCAGCAGCTTAGCGCGACTAGCGGGATCTTACACCGGGGAGCTGTTTTTT
>TRBV9|NA|TRBJ2-7|NA
CASSSNGLYEQYF
TGTGCCAGCAGCTCCAACGGGCTATACGAGCAGTACTTC
>TRBV7-3|NA|TRBJ2-3|NA
CASSATPSSTDTQYF
TGTGCCAGCAGCGCCACCCCGTCTAGCACAGATACGCAGTATTTT
>TRBV7-3|NA|TRBJ2-1|NA
CASSETAFYNEQFF
TGTGCCAGCAGCGAAACGGCATTCTACAATGAGCAGTTCTTC
>TRBV28|NA|TRBJ1-2|NA
CASSFEFSYGYTF
TGTGCCAGCAGTTTCGAGTTCTCCTATGGCTACACCTTC
>TRBV15|NA|TRBJ2-7|NA
CATSRPMAGSYEQYF
TGTGCCACCAGCAGACCCATGGCCGGTTCCTACGAGCAGTACTTC
>TRBV5-1|NA|TRBJ2-5|NA
CASKRLEQETQYF
TGCGCCAGCAAAAGGCTGGAACAAGAGACCCAGTACTTC
>TRBV5-6|NA|TRBJ2-2|NA
CASSSQGGVGAGYGELFF
TGTGCCAGCAGCTCCCAGGGTGGGGTCGGGGCCGGTTACGGGGAGCTGTTTTTT
>TRBV19|NA|TRBJ1-5|NA
CASRTPSAGLISNQPQHF
TGTGCCAGTAGAACACCATCCGCGGGACTTATTAGCAATCAGCCCCAGCATTTT
>TRBV19|NA|TRBJ1-2|TRBD1
CASRARDRIYGYTF
TGTGCCAGTAGAGCTCGGGACAGGATCTATGGCTACACCTTC
>TRBV7-8|NA|TRBJ2-2|NA
CASSDSGGDNTGELFF
TGTGCCAGCAGCGATTCAGGGGGGGACAACACCGGGGAGCTGTTTTTT
>TRBV7-9|NA|TRBJ2-1|TRBD2
CASSLGTSGSIRDNEQFF
TGTGCCAGCAGCTTAGGGACTAGCGGGAGCATTAGGGACAATGAGCAGTTCTTC
>TRBV10-3|NA|TRBJ2-7|TRBD2
CAISESPGTSGRAYEQYF
TGTGCCATCAGTGAGTCGCCCGGGACTAGCGGGAGGGCCTACGAGCAGTACTTC
>TRBV19|NA|TRBJ2-7|NA
CASSMQATSSYEQYF
TGTGCCAGTAGTATGCAGGCTACGAGCTCCTACGAGCAGTACTTC
>TRBV5-1|NA|TRBJ1-4|TRBD1
CASGETGGNEKLFF
TGCGCCAGCGGGGAGACAGGGGGCAATGAAAAACTGTTTTTT
>TRBV7-3|NA|TRBJ2-7|TRBD2
CASSLKTIRLAGYGYEQYF
TGTGCCAGCAGCTTAAAAACGATCCGACTAGCGGGATATGGCTACGAGCAGTACTTC
>TRBV28|NA|TRBJ1-2|TRBD1
CASSPGQGGPGYTF
TGTGCCAGCAGCCCGGGACAGGGAGGTCCCGGCTACACCTTC
>TRBV13|NA|TRBJ2-7|NA
CASSLGGSEQYF
TGTGCCAGCAGCTTGGGCGGTTCGGAGCAGTACTTC
>TRBV27|NA|TRBJ2-2|TRBD2
CASSGLAGEGTGELFF
TGTGCCAGCAGTGGACTAGCGGGAGAGGGCACCGGGGAGCTGTTTTTT
>TRBV14|NA|TRBJ1-2|NA
CASSQGAPDYGYTF
TGTGCCAGCAGCCAGGGGGCCCCGGACTATGGCTACACCTTC
>TRBV7-9|NA|TRBJ2-1|NA
CASSLVRGLYNEQFF
TGTGCCAGCAGCTTAGTCAGGGGTCTCTACAATGAGCAGTTCTTC
>TRBV20-1|NA|TRBJ1-1|NA
CSVYGEVGAFF
TGCAGTGTTTACGGAGAAGTTGGGGCTTTCTTT
>TRBV5-1|once|TRBJ1-4|NA
CASSQRTQNEKLFF
TGCGCCAGCAGCCAAAGGACCCAGAATGAAAAACTGTTTTTT
>TRBV7-9|NA|TRBJ2-7|TRBD1
CASSLVQGAKYEQYF
TGTGCCAGCAGCTTAGTCCAGGGGGCGAAATACGAGCAGTACTTC
>TRBV28|NA|TRBJ2-1|NA
CASSSRDPAYNEQFF
TGTGCCAGCAGTTCCCGGGACCCCGCCTACAATGAGCAGTTCTTC
>TRBV7-8|NA|TRBJ1-2|TRBD1
CASSLALGDREGYTF
TGTGCCAGCAGCTTAGCGTTAGGGGACAGGGAGGGCTACACCTTC
>TRBV27|NA|TRBJ2-7|NA
CASSLGDNSYEQYF
TGTGCCAGCAGTTTAGGGGACAACTCCTACGAGCAGTACTTC